This entry lists 16 T cell receptor beta chains sequenced from one sample in a study of T cell responses to AZD1222 COVID-19 vaccine (dated by TCRdb to about 2021). Library preparation used the immunoSEQ multiplex PCR assay. Held by TCRdb, this immuneACCESS table contains in-frame sequences only and omits some clones. Under half of the omission traces to an unresolved V gene where checked; the cause of the rest is unknown. This sample comprises 60,000 to 80,000 clones, around 90% of them detected only once. The ten biggest clones cover 4.9% of the sample. The intended sense of this specimen's time point label: baseline before first vaccination. Specimen: peripheral blood, collected on day 0 of AZD1222 vaccination. These receptors were obtained from an adult in good health.

The V gene is TRBV6-5, the J gene TRBJ1-1; TRBD1 matches at 11 bases. This CDR3 contains 14 residues. Germline V CDR1 and CDR2: MNHEY, SVGAGI. Unmatched junction bases numbered 5, after V lost 6 bases and J lost 5 bases. In nucleotides, the CDR3 is TGTGCCAGCAGCCGGGGACAGGGGGGGACTGAAGCTTTCTTT. Its protein product is CASSRGQGGTEAFF.

The V and J genes are TRBV7-6 and TRBJ2-1; D perhaps matches TRBD2 (6 bases). V lost 3 bases, J lost 9 bases, and 12 bases lay in between. CDR1 is SGHVS and CDR2 is FNYEAQ in the germline V gene. The CDR3 has 13 residues. The CDR3 region is CASSFGEAVEQFF. In nucleotides, the CDR3 is TGTGCCAGCAGCTTTGGGGAGGCCGTTGAGCAGTTCTTC.

This chain connects TRBV5-1 to TRBJ2-7; a possible D gene is TRBD1 (6 bases). Trimming removed 3 bases at V and 6 bases at J, with 19 bases between. In germline, CDR1 is SGHRS, CDR2 YFSETQ. The CDR3 loop spans 15 amino acids. CDR3 residues: CASSSLETGIGEQYF. DNA for the CDR3: TGCGCCAGCAGCTCGCTTGAGACAGGCATTGGCGAGCAGTACTTC.

The table lists this clone with a count of one. V is TRBV12-3 or TRBV12-4 and J is TRBJ1-6; maybe TRBD1 (5 bases). The V end was cut by 7 bases, the J end by 14 bases, with 12 bases between. The CDR3 is made up of 11 amino acids. The CDR3 DNA reads as TGTGCCAGCACACTCGGGGGTACCCTCCACTTT. It translates to CASTLGGTLHF.

This chain uses TRBV29-1 with TRBJ1-2, with 8 bases identical to TRBD1. This CDR3 has 16 amino acids. The V gene's germline CDR1 is SQVTM and CDR2 ANQGSEA. After removal of 3 bases from V and 6 bases from J, the junction contained 15 bases not matched to a gene. The CDR3 region is CSVEGFAGQGRNGYTF. CDR3 DNA: TGCAGCGTTGAGGGTTTTGCCGGACAGGGCCGTAATGGCTACACCTTC. Drawing the rest from reference TRBV29-1 and TRBJ1-2, the complete variable domain is SAVISQKPSRDICQRGTSLTIQCQVDSQVTMMFWYRQQPGQSLTLIATANQGSEATYESGFVIDKFPISRPNLTFSTLTVSNMSPEDSSIYLCSVEGFAGQGRNGYTFGSGTRLTVV.

This sequence joins TRBV19 and TRBJ1-2; D unclear. Germline lookup yields CDR1 LNHDA and CDR2 SQIVND (reference sequence). Trimming removed 7 bases from V and 0 bases from J, with 9 bases in between. The CDR3 is 13 residues long. CDR3 nucleotide sequence: TGTGCCAGTACAACGACTGCTAACTATGGCTACACCTTC. This translates into CASTTTANYGYTF.

Here the CDR3 DNA reads TGTGCCGGCGATTCGGGGGAGGGGACCGGGGAGCTGTTTTTT. This sequence encodes CAGDSGEGTGELFF. V and J are TRBV2 and TRBJ2-2; 7 positions agree with TRBD2. Germline V gene data show CDR1 as SNHLY and CDR2 as FYNNEI. V lost 11 bases and J lost 5; bases outside the gene matches: 11. The CDR3 is made up of 14 amino acids.

This chain connects TRBV12-3 or TRBV12-4 to TRBJ2-7, with D uncertain. The CDR3 covers 12 residues. The ends were cut back, 8 bases at V and 7 bases at J, with 15 bases in the middle. CDR3 amino acids: CASYGVEREQYF. In DNA form, the CDR3 reads TGTGCCAGCTACGGAGTGGAGAGGGAGCAGTACTTC.

The V call is TRBV19, the J call TRBJ2-2; D not resolved. The CDR3 loop spans 12 amino acids. Germline V gene data show CDR1 as LNHDA and CDR2 as SQIVND (reference sequence). Trimming stripped 3 bases from V and 7 bases from J, with 6 bases between. CDR3: CASSIVVGELFF. In nucleotides, the CDR3 is TGTGCCAGTAGTATCGTTGTCGGGGAGCTGTTTTTT.

The chain joins TRBV7-8 to TRBJ1-2; D ambiguous. CDR1 and CDR2 (germline): SGHVS, FQNEAQ. The CDR3 is 14 residues long. V was clipped by 1 base and J by 2 bases, with 8 bases between them. This chain's CDR3 is CASSLVLSNYGYTF. As DNA, the CDR3 is TGTGCCAGCAGCTTAGTGCTATCAAACTATGGCTACACCTTC.

The chain employs TRBV20-1 and TRBJ1-2; 8 bases line up with TRBD1. This CDR3 has 13 residues. Per germline, CDR1 DFQATT and CDR2 SNEGSKA (reference sequence). V dropped 3 bases and J dropped 5; count of bases not matched to a gene: 5. The CDR3 sequence: CSASHRQGYGYTF. CDR3 nucleotides: TGCAGTGCTAGTCATCGACAGGGGTATGGCTACACCTTC.

This clone has only one observation. This rearrangement joins TRBV5-1 to TRBJ2-2; D is unresolved. The CDR3 has 14 residues. Germline assignment: CDR1 SGHRS and CDR2 YFSETQ. Trimming took off 6 bases at V and 2 bases at J, with 11 bases between the two ends. CDR3 in DNA: TGCGCCAGCAAAAGGGTCCCCAACACCGGGGAGCTGTTTTTT. It yields the protein CASKRVPNTGELFF.

This rearrangement joins TRBV11-2 to TRBJ2-5, with 15 bases that match TRBD2. With V trimmed by 5 bases and J by 5 bases, 12 bases remained unmatched. CDR3 size: 18 residues. The germline V gene has CDR1 SGHAT and CDR2 FQNNGV. This CDR3 is CASSRFGGTSGRRETQYF. Here the CDR3 DNA reads TGTGCCAGCAGCCGATTTGGGGGGACTAGCGGGAGGAGGGAGACCCAGTACTTC.

The J gene is TRBJ1-1, the V gene TRBV7-2; the match to TRBD1 covers 7 bases. The CDR3 spans 14 residues. The trim removed 6 bases at V and 4 bases at J, leaving 8 bases unmatched. The V gene's germline CDR1 is SGHTA and CDR2 FQGNSA. This chain's CDR3 is CASSRTGVSTEAFF. The CDR3 DNA follows: TGTGCCAGCAGTCGAACAGGGGTCAGCACTGAAGCTTTCTTT.

This clone was detected a few times. This sequence joins TRBV5-1 and TRBJ2-3, with D tentatively TRBD1 (6 bases). V gave up 1 base and J gave up 0 bases, with 6 bases separating them. Germline V gives CDR1 SGHRS, CDR2 YFSETQ. The CDR3 is made up of 14 amino acids. The CDR3 region is CASSLQGSTDTQYF. The CDR3 bases are TGCGCCAGCAGCTTGCAGGGGAGCACAGATACGCAGTATTTT.

CDR3 nucleotides: TGCGCCAGCAGCCAAGTAGTGGGGAGCTCCTACGAGCAGTACTTC. Translating gives CASSQVVGSSYEQYF. The chain is built from TRBV4-1 and TRBJ2-7; a possible D gene is TRBD2 (5 bases). Deletions cut 1 base from V and 0 bases from J, with 10 bases between. CDR3 size: 15 residues. Germline lookup yields CDR1 MGHRA and CDR2 YSYEKL.